The TCR beta chain described here comes from a study of blood T cell repertoires in COVID-19. Whole-study context: Researchers got acute and convalescent COVID-19 samples from the United States, Italy and Spain.

Original processing notes: Reference gene primer amplification gave estimated nucleated cell counts. The method was immunoSEQ multiplex PCR; TCRdb's version includes in-frame clones alone and lacks a portion of them. V and J calls and clone size come straight from that table; D and trimming were deduced from the DNA. This table has about 29,000 clones, around 77% appearing once. The CDR3 has 19 residues. This clone has only a few counts. The TCR originated in a woman between 70 and 85 years old with active or convalescent COVID-19. This rearrangement joins TRBV12-2 to TRBJ1-1; TRBD1, the table's D call, was not compared with the DNA. TRBV12-2 is a documented pseudogene. The sequenced sample was peripheral blood. CDR3 nucleotides: TGTGCAAGTCGCGCTCGGGGGACAGGGGGCAAGAGTAGATATACTGAAGCTTTCTTT. Its protein product is CASRARGTGGKSRYTEAFF.